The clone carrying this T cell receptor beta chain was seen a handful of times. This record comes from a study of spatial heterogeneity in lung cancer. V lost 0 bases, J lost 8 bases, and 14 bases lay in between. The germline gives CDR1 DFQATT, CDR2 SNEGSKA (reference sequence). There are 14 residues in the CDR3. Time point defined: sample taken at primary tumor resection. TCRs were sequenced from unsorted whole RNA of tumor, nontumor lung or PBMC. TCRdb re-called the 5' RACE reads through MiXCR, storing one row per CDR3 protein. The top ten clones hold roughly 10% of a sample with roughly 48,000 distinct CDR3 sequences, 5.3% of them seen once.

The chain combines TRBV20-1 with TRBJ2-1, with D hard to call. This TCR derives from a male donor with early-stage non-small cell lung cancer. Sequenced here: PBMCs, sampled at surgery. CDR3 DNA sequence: TGCAGTGCTAGAGAGGGAAGCTCCTCCGATGAGCAGTTCTTC. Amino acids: CSAREGSSSDEQFF.